Below, 20 T cell receptor beta chains from the same sample are listed, as sequenced in a study of breast tumors, draining lymph nodes, adjacent tissues (dated by TCRdb to 2016 to 2017). Lymph node samples came from the axillary draining lymph nodes of breast cancer patients. The receptor library was made with multiplex PCR. This sample was sequenced with an Illumina HiSeq 2000. TCRdb reanalyzed the raw reads on its own, using fastp at Q25 for trimming and MiXCR for clone calling, and kept in-frame beta chains. A single entry per CDR3 protein holds the most common genes and DNA from its merged rows. This sample comprises some 170,000 distinct CDR3 sequences, 33% of them detected only once. The ten largest clones take up about 4.1% of the sample. Specimen: axillary lymph node tissue. These receptor sequences come from a female donor with breast cancer. Some clones in this sample may be carry-over from other donors' samples.

This clonotype was observed many times. This rearrangement joins TRBV12-3 or TRBV12-4 to TRBJ2-1; 9 nucleotides agree with TRBD2. CDR3 length: 15 amino acids. Trimming cost V 3 bases and J 5 bases; bases outside gene matches: 5. The CDR3 nucleotides are TGTGCCAGCAGTTTGGGAAGCGGGAGGCACAATGAGCAGTTCTTC. Its translation: CASSLGSGRHNEQFF.

A note on this clonotype: This sequence may be a read error, since a much larger clone differs from it by one base. The chain carries TRBV12-3 or TRBV12-4 and TRBJ2-1; D remains unclear. V lost 4 bases, J lost 10 bases, and 11 bases lay in between. The CDR3 runs 12 residues. The CDR3 nucleotides read TGTGCCAGCAGTTATCCCGGACGCGAGCAGTTCTTC. This gives the protein CASSYPGREQFF.

This clonotype was seen repeatedly, ten times or more. DNA of the CDR3: TGCAGTGCTAGAGATCCCAGCGGGAGGAAGAATGAGCAGTTCTTC. Translation gives CSARDPSGRKNEQFF. The rearrangement links TRBV20-1 to TRBJ2-1, with 9 nucleotides matching TRBD2. CDR1 DFQATT and CDR2 SNEGSKA come from the germline V gene (reference sequence). The CDR3 loop spans 15 amino acids. Trimming cost V 0 bases and J 7 bases; bases outside gene matches: 7.

This clonotype was seen at least ten times. The chain uses TRBV7-2 and TRBJ1-4, with 8 positions matching TRBD1. Germline trimming cut 3 bases from V and 5 bases from J; bases unmatched to any gene: 5. CDR3 length: 15 residues. Per germline, CDR1 SGHTA and CDR2 FQGNSA. The CDR3 sequence is CASSLYRDRNEKLFF. CDR3 DNA sequence: TGTGCCAGCAGCTTGTACCGGGACAGGAATGAAAAACTGTTTTTT.

This clonotype was observed at least ten times. The chain recombines TRBV7-8 with TRBJ2-7; TRBD1 matches 7 bases. Per germline, CDR1 SGHVS and CDR2 FQNEAQ. V lost 5 bases and J lost 1; bases outside the gene matches: 11. There are 16 residues in the CDR3. CDR3 amino acids: CASSQPGQPSSYEQYF. The CDR3 DNA reads as TGTGCCAGCAGCCAGCCGGGACAGCCCAGTTCCTACGAGCAGTACTTC.

The chain employs TRBV7-2 and TRBJ2-3; 7 positions agree with TRBD2. From germline, CDR1 is SGHTA and CDR2 FQGNSA. V was pared by 5 bases and J by 11 bases, with 22 bases of the junction left unmatched. CDR3 length: 17 amino acids. This CDR3 is CASSAQSLGGSYNEQYF. The CDR3 bases are TGTGCCAGCAGCGCCCAGTCTTTGGGAGGGTCCTACAATGAGCAGTATTTT.

In the case of this clonotype: A much bigger clone sits one base away, suggesting this may be a read error. J is TRBJ2-6 and V is TRBV14, with TRBD1 as a possible D gene (6 bases). This CDR3 has 16 amino acids. Germline V CDR1 and CDR2: SGHDN, FVKESK. CDR3 sequence reads: CASSHLTAAGANALTF. CDR3 coding DNA: TGTGCCAGCAGCCATCTAACAGCGGCAGGGGCCAACGCCCTGACTTTC.

This clonotype turned up a few times. This chain joins TRBV25-1 and TRBJ2-6; 11 nucleotides line up with TRBD1. Trimming cost V 4 bases and J 3 bases; bases outside gene matches: 11. In germline, CDR1 is MGHDK, CDR2 SYGVNS. The CDR3 length is 19 residues. CDR3 sequence reads: CASSGRTGGASYGANVLTF. The DNA of the CDR3 is TGTGCCAGCAGTGGTAGGACAGGGGGCGCTTCATATGGGGCCAACGTCCTGACTTTC. Looking up the rest from reference TRBV25-1 and TRBJ2-6 gives the full variable domain: EADIYQTPRYLVIGTGKKITLECSQTMGHDKMYWYQQDPGMELHLIHYSYGVNSTEKGDLSSESTVSRIRTEHFPLTLESARPSHTSQYLCASSGRTGGASYGANVLTFGAGSRLTVL.

About this clonotype: At one end, the junction sequence differs from germline, possibly due to a read error. CDR3 amino acids: CAGSSEQGTEQFF. The CDR3 DNA sequence: TGTGCCGGCAGCTCGGAACAGGGCACTGAGCAGTTCTTC. The chain has TRBV11-3 and TRBJ2-1; possible D gene TRBD1, 6 bases. The germline CDR1 and CDR2 sequences are SGHNT and YENEEA. This CDR3 is 13 amino acids long.

The rearrangement links TRBV20-1 to TRBJ2-2, with TRBD2 as a possible D gene (7 bases). The CDR3 extends over 16 amino acids. V lost 0 bases, J lost 6 bases, and 17 bases lay in between. Germline loops: CDR1 DFQATT, CDR2 SNEGSKA (reference sequence). The CDR3 nucleotides are TGCAGTGCTAGAGACCCGGGGGCGGGAGCCTCCGGGGAGCTGTTTTTT. It is translated as CSARDPGAGASGELFF.

Turning to this clonotype: A much larger clone differs from this one at a single base, so this may be a read error. This sequence joins TRBV28 and TRBJ2-7; 9 nucleotides agree with TRBD1. This CDR3 has 14 amino acids. Germline assignment: CDR1 MDHEN and CDR2 SYDVKM. DNA of the CDR3: TGTGCCAGTATACCGGGACAGGGCTCCTGCGAGCAGTACTTC. Protein product: CASIPGQGSCEQYF.

This clonotype was detected ten times or more. Germline is not matched at one junction end, which may reflect a read error. V and J are TRBV10-3 and TRBJ2-7, with 9 bases that match TRBD1. The length of the CDR3 is 15 residues. Germline CDR1 reads ENHRY; CDR2 reads SYGVKD. CDR3 nucleotides: TGTGCCATCAGTGCCCAGGGACAGGGCTCCTACGGGCAGTACTTC. Translated, it gives CAISAQGQGSYGQYF.

Notes on this clonotype: This clone may be a read error of a much larger clone one base away. This sequence joins TRBV5-8 and TRBJ1-4, with TRBD1 matching over 7 bases. After removal of 4 bases from V and 7 bases from J, the junction contained 13 bases not matched to a gene. Germline values: CDR1 SGHTS, CDR2 YDEGEE. This CDR3 comprises 16 residues. CDR3 nucleotide sequence: TGTGCCAGCAGCCCAGGACAGGCGGCTCGTAGTGAAAAACTGTTTTTT. This gives the protein CASSPGQAARSEKLFF.

The V and J genes are TRBV12-3 or TRBV12-4 and TRBJ2-6; TRBD1 might be the D (7 bases). There are 18 residues in the CDR3. Trimming left V 3 bases short and J 3 bases short, with 18 bases between. CDR3: CASSFLQGGSDGANVLTF. The CDR3 nucleotides read TGTGCCAGCAGTTTTTTGCAGGGGGGTTCAGATGGGGCCAACGTCCTGACTTTC.

This clonotype was observed at least ten times. The chain recombines TRBV28 with TRBJ1-2, with D perhaps TRBD1 (5 bases). Per germline, CDR1 MDHEN and CDR2 SYDVKM. Trimming pared 3 bases from V and 5 bases from J, leaving 13 bases between. This CDR3 has 14 amino acids. The CDR3 DNA reads as TGTGCCAGCAGTTTCCGGGGCAGCCTTTATGGCTACACCTTC. Amino acid sequence: CASSFRGSLYGYTF.

This clonotype has ten or more counts. The chain joins TRBV9 to TRBJ2-7; D is possibly TRBD1 (6 bases). Germline V lookup: CDR1 SGDLS, CDR2 YYNGEE. The CDR3 has 16 amino acids. With 4 bases removed from V and 1 base from J, the gap between germline ends came to 18 bases. CDR3 DNA: TGTGCCAGCAGCTCCTCCGCGGCAGGGGTGTCCTACGAGCAGTACTTC. Amino acid sequence: CASSSSAAGVSYEQYF.

This clonotype turned up a few times. The V call is TRBV15, the J call TRBJ2-7; 11 nucleotides match TRBD2. V lost 3 bases to trimming and J lost 4 bases; unmatched junction nucleotides: 8. The germline CDR1 and CDR2 sequences are LNHNV and YYDKDF (reference sequence). This CDR3 has 16 amino acids. The DNA of the CDR3 is TGTGCCACCAGCAGTCTACTAGCGGGGGTAGGTTACGAGCAGTACTTC. It translates to CATSSLLAGVGYEQYF.

The rearrangement uses TRBV29-1 and TRBJ1-2, with D maybe TRBD1 (5 bases). Germline loops: CDR1 SQVTM, CDR2 ANQGSEA. The CDR3 length is 13 residues. The ends were cut back, 1 base at V and 2 bases at J, with 8 bases in the middle. CDR3 region: CSVEGGPNYGYTF. The CDR3 nucleotides are TGCAGCGTTGAAGGGGGACCAAACTATGGCTACACCTTC.

This clonotype was found many times. This rearrangement joins TRBV29-1 to TRBJ2-3; TRBD2 matches 8 bases. Trimming removed 8 bases from V and 0 bases from J; junction bases left unmatched: 10. The CDR3 covers 15 residues. CDR1 is SQVTM and CDR2 is ANQGSEA in the germline V gene. DNA for the CDR3: TGCAGCCCCATCTTAGCTAGCGGGAGCACAGATACGCAGTATTTT. This encodes CSPILASGSTDTQYF.

In this sample, this clonotype turned up a few times. This may be a read error, as it is one base from a much larger clone. This rearrangement joins TRBV6-4 to TRBJ2-1; D is possibly TRBD2 (5 bases). The germline CDR1 and CDR2 sequences are MRHNA and SNTAGT. The CDR3 runs 15 residues. CDR3 in DNA: TGTGCCAGCAGCCTCAGAGGGTTCTCATACAATGAGCGGTTCTTC. This sequence encodes CASSLRGFSYNERFF.